The 2 T cell receptor beta chains below come from one sample, sequenced in a study of cytomegalovirus exposure and HLA in healthy donors. This PCR relied on a set of 60 Vbeta primers and 13 Jbeta primers. This table comes from immunoSEQ multiplex PCR, and its TCRdb copy is limited to in-frame clones, with some not included. Seen here are some 180,000 clones, roughly 75% observed once, and the top ten hold about 1.9%. Sequencing was done on a sample of PBMCs. All receptors derive from a woman aged 30 to 39 in good health and CMV-seronegative.

The gene calls are TRBV14 and TRBJ1-2; tentatively, D is TRBD1 (5 bases). This CDR3 comprises 15 residues. V was trimmed by 2 bases and J by 4 bases, leaving 14 bases between them. Per the germline V gene, CDR1 is SGHDN and CDR2 is FVKESK. As DNA, the CDR3 is TGTGCCAGCAGCCAAACGGGGGGAAGGGTCTATGGCTACACCTTC. This encodes CASSQTGGRVYGYTF. Full variable domain (rest looked up from reference TRBV14 and TRBJ1-2): EAGVTQFPSHSVIEKGQTVTLRCDPISGHDNLYWYRRVMGKEIKFLLHFVKESKQDESGMPNNRFLAERTGGTYSTLKVQPAELEDSGVYFCASSQTGGRVYGYTFGSGTRLTVV.

This clone has only one observation. The rearrangement joins TRBV11-2 to TRBJ1-2; 8 nucleotides match TRBD1. This CDR3 contains 14 residues. Germline CDR1 SGHAT, CDR2 FQNNGV. Trimming cost V 6 bases and J 6 bases; bases outside gene matches: 9. The CDR3: CASSHRGKGDGYTF. In nucleotides, the CDR3 is TGTGCCAGCAGTCACAGGGGGAAGGGAGATGGCTACACCTTC.